This TCR beta chain is drawn from a study of Ad26.COV2.S vaccination and SARS-CoV-2 variants. Findings and limits, study-wide: Following vaccination, spike-specific CD8+ and CD4+ T cell responses reportedly exhibited substantial breadth. Vaccinated and placebo-treated recipients had similar non-spike TCR breadth. In TCR breadth and depth analyses, total T cell responses may have been underestimated. Vaccine recipients had higher spike-specific TCR breadth than placebo recipients.

Libraries were prepared by immunoSEQ multiplex PCR; TCRdb keeps only in-frame clonotypes and omits some of them. The table includes some 180,000 clones, around nine tenths detected once. Regarding this clone: Its antigen remains unknown.

This CDR3 region has 13 residues. The ends lost 5 bases at V and 8 bases at J; junction bases unmatched: 8. Germline CDR1 reads SEHNR; CDR2 reads FQNEAQ (reference sequence). This specimen was peripheral blood, taken after recovery from COVID-19. The sequence derives from a human donor who had recovered from COVID-19. V and J are TRBV7-9 and TRBJ1-2, with TRBD1 identical over 7 bases. CDR3 bases: TGTGCCAGCAGCCCCAACAGGGGTAGAGGCTACACCTTC. It encodes CASSPNRGRGYTF.